The 10 T cell receptor beta chains below were found in one sample sequenced in a study of beta chain features in type 1 diabetes. Findings of the study overall: There was a moderate but significant shortening of TCRB CDR3s in all four CD4+ subsets of Type 1 diabetes patients.

These receptors' antigens are unknown. Of the isolated RNA, all was reverse transcribed, and so the sequenced material was expressed TCRB transcripts. Repertoires were generated with immunoSEQ multiplex PCR, while TCRdb's copy carries only in-frame clones and drops some. Of around 280,000 clones in the sample, about 15% were seen once. Input material: naive CD4+ T cells from blood. Every receptor here comes from a man in his late teens or twenties with type 1 diabetes.

In DNA form, the CDR3 reads TGCGCCAGCAGCCACGAGACAGGGCGTGGTGGGGCCAACGTCCTGACTTTC. It translates to CASSHETGRGGANVLTF. The chain uses TRBV4-1 and TRBJ2-6; 7 nucleotides agree with TRBD1. This CDR3 has 17 amino acids. The germline V gene encodes CDR1 MGHRA and CDR2 YSYEKL. Trimming cost V 3 bases and J 3 bases; bases outside gene matches: 8.

This clone has more than one count but fewer than ten. The chain has TRBV10-3 and TRBJ2-7; TRBD2 might be the D (6 bases). The length of the CDR3 is 13 residues. Germline CDR1 and CDR2: ENHRY and SYGVKD. Trimming left V 0 bases short and J 6 bases short, with 9 bases between. Here the CDR3 reads CAISESAGLEQYF. The DNA for the CDR3 is TGTGCCATCAGTGAGTCGGCGGGGCTCGAGCAGTACTTC.

This sequence joins TRBV7-2 and TRBJ1-1, with D possibly TRBD1 on 5 matching bases. V was trimmed by 1 base and J by 10 bases, leaving 16 bases between them. The CDR3 is made up of 14 amino acids. CDR1 and CDR2 (germline): SGHTA, FQGNSA. CDR3 sequence (DNA): TGTGCCAGCAGCTTAGATACCAGGGTTATTGGAGCTTTCTTT. Its protein product is CASSLDTRVIGAFF.

This clone was observed a few times. The chain has TRBV6-1 and TRBJ2-7; 8 nucleotides match TRBD1. The V segment lost 5 bases and the J segment 5 bases; nucleotides outside the gene matches: 11. The CDR3 is 15 residues long. CDR1 is MNHNS and CDR2 is SASEGT in the germline V gene. DNA for the CDR3: TGTGCCAGCAGTTCCCCGGGCAGGGGGCTCAACGAGCAGTACTTC. This translates into CASSSPGRGLNEQYF.

This clone was detected only a few times. This rearrangement joins TRBV13 to TRBJ2-1, with D possibly TRBD2 on 5 matching bases. V lost 3 bases and J 5 bases, leaving 11 bases between the germline ends. The CDR3 is made up of 14 amino acids. Germline V gene sequence: CDR1 PRHDT, CDR2 FYEKMQ (reference sequence). CDR3 nucleotides: TGTGCCAGCAGCTTTCGACTACAGAACAATGAGCAGTTCTTC. Translated: CASSFRLQNNEQFF.

A few counts support this clone. The V gene is TRBV29-1, the J gene TRBJ1-1, with D possibly being TRBD1 (5 bases). This CDR3 has 13 residues. Germline CDR1 is SQVTM and CDR2 is ANQGSEA. V lost 6 bases to trimming and J lost 0 bases, with 11 bases between them. The CDR3 nucleotides are TGCAGCGTCACCCGGACACTGAACACTGAAGCTTTCTTT. Protein product: CSVTRTLNTEAFF.

The rearrangement joins TRBV19 to TRBJ2-1; 7 bases line up with TRBD1. This CDR3 contains 14 residues. Germline V gene data show CDR1 as LNHDA and CDR2 as SQIVND (reference sequence). V dropped 4 bases and J dropped 4; count of bases not matched to a gene: 4. The CDR3: CASSNGRGYNEQFF. Here the CDR3 DNA reads TGTGCCAGTAGTAACGGCAGGGGGTACAATGAGCAGTTCTTC.

This clone was found a few times. The chain is built from TRBV28 and TRBJ2-7; TRBD2 is a possible D gene (6 bases). CDR3 length: 14 residues. V lost 3 bases to trimming and J lost 7 bases, with 16 bases between them. The germline gives CDR1 MDHEN, CDR2 SYDVKM. This CDR3 reads CASSLPERAWEQYF. The CDR3 bases are TGTGCCAGCAGTTTGCCCGAGCGGGCGTGGGAGCAGTACTTC.

This clone was observed once. The chain combines TRBV18 with TRBJ1-5, with D perhaps matching TRBD1 (5 bases). V lost 6 bases and J lost 2, with 14 bases in between. Germline V gene sequence: CDR1 KGHSH, CDR2 LQKENI. This CDR3 has 15 residues. CDR3 DNA: TGTGCCAGCTCCCCGGGGGGGGGACGCAATCAGCCCCAGCATTTT. It yields the protein CASSPGGGRNQPQHF.

The chain carries TRBV5-1 and TRBJ2-7; no reliable D call. V lost 4 bases and J lost 1, with 12 bases in between. The CDR3 length is 14 residues. Per germline, CDR1 SGHRS and CDR2 YFSETQ. CDR3 residues: CASSTGRPSYEQYF. CDR3 DNA sequence: TGCGCCAGCAGCACCGGCAGGCCTTCCTACGAGCAGTACTTC.